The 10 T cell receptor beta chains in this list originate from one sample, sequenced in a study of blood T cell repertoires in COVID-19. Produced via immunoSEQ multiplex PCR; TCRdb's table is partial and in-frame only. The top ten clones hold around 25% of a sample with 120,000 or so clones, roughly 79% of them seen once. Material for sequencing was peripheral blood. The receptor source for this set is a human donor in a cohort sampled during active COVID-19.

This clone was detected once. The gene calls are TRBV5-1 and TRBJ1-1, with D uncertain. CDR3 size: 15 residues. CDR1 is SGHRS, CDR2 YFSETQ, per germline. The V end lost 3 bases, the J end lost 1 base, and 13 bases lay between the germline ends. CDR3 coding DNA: TGCGCCAGCAGCTGGGCTGGGAGGGCGAACACTGAAGCTTTCTTT. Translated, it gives CASSWAGRANTEAFF.

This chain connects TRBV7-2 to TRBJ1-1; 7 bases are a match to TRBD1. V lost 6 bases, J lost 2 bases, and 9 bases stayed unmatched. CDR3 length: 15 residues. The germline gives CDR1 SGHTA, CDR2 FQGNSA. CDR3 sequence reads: CASREQGQRNTEAFF. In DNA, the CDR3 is TGTGCCAGCAGGGAACAGGGACAGAGAAACACTGAAGCTTTCTTT.

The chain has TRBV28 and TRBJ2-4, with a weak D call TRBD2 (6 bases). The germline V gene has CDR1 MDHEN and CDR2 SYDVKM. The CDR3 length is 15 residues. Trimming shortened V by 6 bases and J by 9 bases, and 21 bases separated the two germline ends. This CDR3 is CASSPLSGGVGIQYF. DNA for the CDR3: TGTGCCAGCAGCCCGCTAAGCGGAGGGGTGGGCATTCAGTACTTC.

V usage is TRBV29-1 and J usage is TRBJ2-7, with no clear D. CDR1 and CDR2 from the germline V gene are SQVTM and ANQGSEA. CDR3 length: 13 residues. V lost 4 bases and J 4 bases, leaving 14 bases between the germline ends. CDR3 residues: CSVGAYPRYEQYF. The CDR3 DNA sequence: TGCAGCGTTGGAGCCTACCCACGTTACGAGCAGTACTTC.

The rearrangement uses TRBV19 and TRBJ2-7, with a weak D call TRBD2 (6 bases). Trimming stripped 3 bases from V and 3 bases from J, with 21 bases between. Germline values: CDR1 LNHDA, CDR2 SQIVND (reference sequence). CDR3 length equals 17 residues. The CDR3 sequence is CASSIRGGAGSYYEQYF. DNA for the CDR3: TGTGCCAGTAGTATTAGAGGAGGGGCCGGGTCCTACTACGAGCAGTACTTC.

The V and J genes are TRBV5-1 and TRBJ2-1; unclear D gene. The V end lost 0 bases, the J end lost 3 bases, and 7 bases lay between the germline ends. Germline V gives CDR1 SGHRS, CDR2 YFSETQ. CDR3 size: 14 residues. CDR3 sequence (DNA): TGCGCCAGCAGCTTGGCGCGAGGCTACAATGAGCAGTTCTTC. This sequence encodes CASSLARGYNEQFF.

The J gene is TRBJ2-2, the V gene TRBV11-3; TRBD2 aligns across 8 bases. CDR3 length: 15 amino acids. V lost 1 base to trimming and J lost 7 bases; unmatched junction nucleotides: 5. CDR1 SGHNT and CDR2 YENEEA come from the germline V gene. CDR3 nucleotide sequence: TGTGCCAGCAGCTTAGGAGCGGGAGCGGGCGGGGAGCTGTTTTTT. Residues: CASSLGAGAGGELFF.

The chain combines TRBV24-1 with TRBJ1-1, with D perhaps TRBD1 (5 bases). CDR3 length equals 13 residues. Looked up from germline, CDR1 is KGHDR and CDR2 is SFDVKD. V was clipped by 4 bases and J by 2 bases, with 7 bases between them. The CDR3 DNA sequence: TGTGCCACCAGTGAAGGACACAACACTGAAGCTTTCTTT. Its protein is CATSEGHNTEAFF.

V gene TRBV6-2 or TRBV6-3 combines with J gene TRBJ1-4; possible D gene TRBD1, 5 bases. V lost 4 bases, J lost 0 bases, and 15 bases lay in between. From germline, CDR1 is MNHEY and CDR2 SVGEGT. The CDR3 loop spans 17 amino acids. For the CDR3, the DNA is TGTGCCAGCAGTTCTACAGGATTGGGGCCAACTAATGAAAAACTGTTTTTT. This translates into CASSSTGLGPTNEKLFF.

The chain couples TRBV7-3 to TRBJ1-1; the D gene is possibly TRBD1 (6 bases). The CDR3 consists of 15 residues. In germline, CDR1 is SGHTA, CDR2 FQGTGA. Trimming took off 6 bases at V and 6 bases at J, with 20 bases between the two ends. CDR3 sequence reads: CASSQGAGVNSEAFF. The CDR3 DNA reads TGTGCCAGCAGTCAAGGCGCAGGGGTAAACTCTGAAGCTTTCTTT.